This T cell receptor beta chain was captured in a study of post-analysis software for immune sequencing data. Study at large: Relapsing-remitting, secondary progressive and progressive-relapsing forms made up the multiple sclerosis disease courses.

General observations from the study: TRBV segments more frequent in patients than in controls numbered roughly 5 and included TRBV5-6, TRBV5-1 and TRBV20-1. Samples from a shared batch, those prepared together, strongly co-clustered by F measure. There was significantly lower normalized Chao1 diversity in multiple sclerosis patients than in controls.

This clonotype was observed a few times. Its antigen is not identified. Unique molecular identifiers were carried by the TCR beta cDNA libraries. When about 1 to 11 million T cells were used, they gave 500,000 or so cDNA molecules. TCRdb re-called the PCR reads through MiXCR, storing one row per CDR3 protein. This table has about 810,000 distinct CDR3 sequences, approximately 57% appearing once. CDR1 is SGHAT and CDR2 is FQNNGV in the germline V gene. The length of the CDR3 is 15 residues. The ends lost 5 bases at V and 1 base at J; junction bases unmatched: 6. This TCR derives from a girl aged 5 to 17 with multiple sclerosis. Sequenced material: blood. The chain has TRBV11-2 and TRBJ2-5; TRBD1 agrees at 8 bases. The CDR3 DNA follows: TGTGCCAGCAGCCGACCAGGGGGCATCCAAGAGACCCAGTACTTC. Translation gives CASSRPGGIQETQYF.